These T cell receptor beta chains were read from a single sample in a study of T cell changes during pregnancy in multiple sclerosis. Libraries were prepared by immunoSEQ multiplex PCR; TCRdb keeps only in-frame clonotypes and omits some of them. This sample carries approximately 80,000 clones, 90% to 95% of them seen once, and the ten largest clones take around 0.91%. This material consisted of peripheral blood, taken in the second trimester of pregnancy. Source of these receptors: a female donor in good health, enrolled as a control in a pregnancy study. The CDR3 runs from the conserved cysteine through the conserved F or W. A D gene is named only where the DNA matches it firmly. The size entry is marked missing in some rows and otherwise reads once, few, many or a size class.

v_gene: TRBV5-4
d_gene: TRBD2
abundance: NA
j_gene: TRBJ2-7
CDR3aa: CASSFGLAGTGYYEQYF
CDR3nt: TGTGCCAGCAGTTTCGGACTAGCGGGAACTGGGTACTACGAGCAGTACTTC

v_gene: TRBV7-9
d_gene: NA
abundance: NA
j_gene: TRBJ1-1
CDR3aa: CASSLDQGTEAFF
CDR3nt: TGTGCCAGCAGCTTGGATCAGGGGACTGAAGCTTTCTTT

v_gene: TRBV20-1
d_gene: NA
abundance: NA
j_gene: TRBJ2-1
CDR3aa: CSAVDNEQFF
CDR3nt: TGCAGTGCCGTAGACAATGAGCAGTTCTTC

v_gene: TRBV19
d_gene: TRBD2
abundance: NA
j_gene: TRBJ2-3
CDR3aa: CASSTGTSGITDTQYF
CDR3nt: TGTGCCAGTAGTACCGGGACTAGCGGGATCACAGATACGCAGTATTTT

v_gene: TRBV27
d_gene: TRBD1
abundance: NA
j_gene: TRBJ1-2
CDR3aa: CASSLSGQGAGYGYTF
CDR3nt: TGTGCCAGCAGTTTGTCGGGACAGGGGGCGGGGTATGGCTACACCTTC

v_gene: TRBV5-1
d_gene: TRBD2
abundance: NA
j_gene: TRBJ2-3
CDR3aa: CASSLAGGPETDTQYF
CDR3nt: TGCGCCAGCTCGCTAGCGGGAGGGCCTGAGACAGATACGCAGTATTTT

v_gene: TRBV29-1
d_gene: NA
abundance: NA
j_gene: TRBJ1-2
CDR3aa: CSVAHRVDYGYTF
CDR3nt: TGCAGCGTTGCCCACAGGGTTGACTATGGCTACACCTTC

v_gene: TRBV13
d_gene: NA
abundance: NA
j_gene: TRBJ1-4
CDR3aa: CASSPAGIGVEKLFF
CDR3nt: TGTGCCAGCAGCCCAGCCGGGATAGGAGTCGAAAAACTGTTTTTT

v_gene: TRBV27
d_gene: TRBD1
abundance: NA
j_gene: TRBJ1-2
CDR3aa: CASTYGSGTGFYGYTF
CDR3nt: TGTGCCAGCACCTACGGATCCGGGACAGGGTTCTATGGCTACACCTTC

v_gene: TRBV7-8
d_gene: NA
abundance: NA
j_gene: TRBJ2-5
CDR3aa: CASSLSGFETQYF
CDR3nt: TGTGCCAGCAGCTTATCGGGGTTCGAGACCCAGTACTTC

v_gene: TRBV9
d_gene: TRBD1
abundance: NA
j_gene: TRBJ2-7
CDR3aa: CASSVGGQVFYEQYF
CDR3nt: TGTGCCAGCAGCGTAGGGGGACAGGTGTTCTACGAGCAGTACTTC

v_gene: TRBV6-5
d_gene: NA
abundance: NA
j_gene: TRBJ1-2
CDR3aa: CASSYSMGGNYGYTF
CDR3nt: TGTGCCAGCAGTTACTCGATGGGGGGGAACTATGGCTACACCTTC

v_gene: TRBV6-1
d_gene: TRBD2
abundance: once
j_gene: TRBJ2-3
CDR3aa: CASSDALHGLAPSTDTQYF
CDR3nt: TGTGCCAGCAGTGATGCCCTTCACGGACTAGCGCCTAGCACAGATACGCAGTATTTT

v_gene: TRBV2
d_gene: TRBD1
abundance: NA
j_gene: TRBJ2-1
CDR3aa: CASSDPGQGASNEQFF
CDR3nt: TGTGCCAGCAGTGATCCCGGACAGGGGGCCTCCAATGAGCAGTTCTTC

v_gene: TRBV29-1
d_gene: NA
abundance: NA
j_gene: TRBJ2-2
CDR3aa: CGWGRNTGELFF
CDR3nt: TGCGGGTGGGGGCGGAACACCGGGGAGCTGTTTTTT

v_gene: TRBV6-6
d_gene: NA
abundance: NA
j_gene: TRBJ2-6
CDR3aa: CASRGGDVGANVLTF
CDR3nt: TGTGCCAGCAGAGGCGGGGACGTTGGGGCCAACGTCCTGACTTTC

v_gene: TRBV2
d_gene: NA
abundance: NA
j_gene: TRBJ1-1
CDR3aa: CASSPGQHNTEAFF
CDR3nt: TGTGCCAGCAGTCCGGGACAACATAACACTGAAGCTTTCTTT

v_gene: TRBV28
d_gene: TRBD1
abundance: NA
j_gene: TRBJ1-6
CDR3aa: CASSFNTGGTSPLHF
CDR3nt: TGTGCCAGCAGTTTCAATACAGGGGGCACTTCACCCCTCCACTTT

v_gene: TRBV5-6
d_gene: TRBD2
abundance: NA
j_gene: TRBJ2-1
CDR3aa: CASSYLTTSASENEQFF
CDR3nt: TGTGCCAGCAGCTACTTAACGACTAGCGCCTCCGAAAATGAGCAGTTCTTC

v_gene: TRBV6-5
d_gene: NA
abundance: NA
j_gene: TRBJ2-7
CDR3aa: CASSYSVQGTHEQYF
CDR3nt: TGTGCCAGCAGTTATTCCGTGCAGGGTACCCACGAGCAGTACTTC

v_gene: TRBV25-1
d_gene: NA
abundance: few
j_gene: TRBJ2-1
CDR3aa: CASSRIHRSSERNEQFF
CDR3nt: TGTGCCAGCAGTAGGATTCACCGGTCTAGCGAGAGAAATGAGCAGTTCTTC

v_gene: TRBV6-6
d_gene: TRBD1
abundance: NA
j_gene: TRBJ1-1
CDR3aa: CASSYSRGQRITEAFF
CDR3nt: TGTGCCAGCAGTTACTCGAGGGGACAGCGTATCACTGAAGCTTTCTTT

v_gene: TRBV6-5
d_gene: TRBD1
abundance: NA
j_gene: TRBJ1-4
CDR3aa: CASSPGQPNEKLFF
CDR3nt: TGTGCCAGCAGTCCGGGACAGCCTAATGAAAAACTGTTTTTT

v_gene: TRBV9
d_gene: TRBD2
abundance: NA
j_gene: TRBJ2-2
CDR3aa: CASSVYGTSGSGTGELFF
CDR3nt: TGTGCCAGCAGCGTCTACGGGACTAGCGGGAGCGGCACCGGGGAGCTGTTTTTT

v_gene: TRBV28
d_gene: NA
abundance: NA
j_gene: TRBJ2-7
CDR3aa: CASSPRSGSKGTYEQYF
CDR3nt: TGTGCCAGCAGCCCAAGGTCAGGGTCTAAAGGAACCTACGAGCAGTACTTC

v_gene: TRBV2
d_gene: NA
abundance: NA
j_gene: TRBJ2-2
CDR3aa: CASKDRGARPDTGELFF
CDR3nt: TGTGCCAGCAAGGACCGGGGGGCCCGTCCCGACACCGGGGAGCTGTTTTTT

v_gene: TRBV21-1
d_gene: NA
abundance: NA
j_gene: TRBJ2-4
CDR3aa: CASSKVSSGGLAKNIQYF
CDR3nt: TGTGCCAGCAGCAAAGTGAGTAGCGGGGGGTTAGCCAAAAACATTCAGTACTTC

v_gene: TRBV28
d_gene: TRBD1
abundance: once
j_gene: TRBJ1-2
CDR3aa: CASSRRGGAPHYGYTF
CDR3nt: TGTGCCAGCAGCCGACGAGGGGGCGCCCCACACTATGGCTACACCTTC

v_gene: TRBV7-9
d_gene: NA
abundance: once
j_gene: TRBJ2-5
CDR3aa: CASSSFTRGQETQYF
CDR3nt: TGTGCCAGCAGCTCATTCACCAGGGGCCAAGAGACCCAGTACTTC

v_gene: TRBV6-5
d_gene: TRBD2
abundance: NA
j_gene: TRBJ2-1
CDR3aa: CASSGLAGYNEQFF
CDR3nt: TGTGCCAGCAGCGGACTAGCGGGGTACAATGAGCAGTTCTTC

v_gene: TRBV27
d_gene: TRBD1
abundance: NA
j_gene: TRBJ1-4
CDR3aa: CASSPLSRTGGVELFF
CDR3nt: TGTGCCAGCAGTCCATTATCGCGGACAGGGGGCGTGGAACTGTTTTTT

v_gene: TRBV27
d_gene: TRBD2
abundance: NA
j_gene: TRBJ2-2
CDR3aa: CASSKYLAGDANTGELFF
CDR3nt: TGTGCCAGCAGTAAATATCTAGCGGGAGACGCGAACACCGGGGAGCTGTTTTTT

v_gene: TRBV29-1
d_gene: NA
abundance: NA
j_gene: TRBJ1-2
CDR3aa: CSVERGMSNYGYTF
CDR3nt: TGCAGCGTTGAAAGGGGGATGTCAAACTATGGCTACACCTTC

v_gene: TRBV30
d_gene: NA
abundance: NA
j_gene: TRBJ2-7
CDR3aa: CAWSQGNPYEQYF
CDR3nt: TGTGCCTGGAGCCAGGGGAACCCCTACGAGCAGTACTTC

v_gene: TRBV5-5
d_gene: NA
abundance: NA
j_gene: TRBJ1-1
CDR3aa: CASSLRQGSTEAFF
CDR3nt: TGTGCCAGCAGCTTGAGGCAGGGGAGCACTGAAGCTTTCTTT

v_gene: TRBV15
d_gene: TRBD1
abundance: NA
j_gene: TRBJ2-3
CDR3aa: CATSTMDRVGTDTQYF
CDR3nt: TGTGCCACCAGCACCATGGACAGGGTTGGAACAGATACGCAGTATTTT

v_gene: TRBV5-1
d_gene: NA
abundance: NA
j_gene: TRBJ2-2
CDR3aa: CASSSTAANTGELFF
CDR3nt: TGCGCCAGCAGCTCGACAGCCGCGAACACCGGGGAGCTGTTTTTT

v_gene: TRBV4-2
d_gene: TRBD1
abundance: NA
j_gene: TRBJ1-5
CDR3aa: CASSQDLTGGDNQPQHF
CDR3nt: TGTGCCAGCAGCCAAGATCTGACAGGGGGGGACAATCAGCCCCAGCATTTT

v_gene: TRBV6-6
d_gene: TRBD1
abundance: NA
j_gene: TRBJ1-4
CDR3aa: CASSRTGGPNEKLFF
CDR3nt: TGTGCCAGCAGTCGGACAGGGGGGCCTAATGAAAAACTGTTTTTT

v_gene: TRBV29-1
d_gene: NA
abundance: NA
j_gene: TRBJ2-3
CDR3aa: CSVQGLASSTDTQYF
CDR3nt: TGCAGCGTTCAAGGCCTAGCGTCTAGCACAGATACGCAGTATTTT